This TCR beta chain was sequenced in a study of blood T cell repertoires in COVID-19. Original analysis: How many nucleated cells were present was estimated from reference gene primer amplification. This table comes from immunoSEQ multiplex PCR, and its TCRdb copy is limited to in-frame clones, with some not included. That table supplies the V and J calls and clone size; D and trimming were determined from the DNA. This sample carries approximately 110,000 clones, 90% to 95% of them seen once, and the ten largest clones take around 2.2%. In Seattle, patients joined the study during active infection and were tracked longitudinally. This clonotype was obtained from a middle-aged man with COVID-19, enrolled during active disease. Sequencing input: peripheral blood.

CDR3: CSSGSYNEQFF. As DNA, the CDR3 is TGCAGCTCGGGATCTTACAATGAGCAGTTCTTC. The V and J genes are TRBV29-1 and TRBJ2-1; TRBD2 is a possible D gene (5 bases). Trimming shortened V by 8 bases and J by 4 bases, and 9 bases separated the two germline ends. Germline V gene lookup returns CDR1 SQVTM and CDR2 ANQGSEA. The CDR3 spans 11 residues.